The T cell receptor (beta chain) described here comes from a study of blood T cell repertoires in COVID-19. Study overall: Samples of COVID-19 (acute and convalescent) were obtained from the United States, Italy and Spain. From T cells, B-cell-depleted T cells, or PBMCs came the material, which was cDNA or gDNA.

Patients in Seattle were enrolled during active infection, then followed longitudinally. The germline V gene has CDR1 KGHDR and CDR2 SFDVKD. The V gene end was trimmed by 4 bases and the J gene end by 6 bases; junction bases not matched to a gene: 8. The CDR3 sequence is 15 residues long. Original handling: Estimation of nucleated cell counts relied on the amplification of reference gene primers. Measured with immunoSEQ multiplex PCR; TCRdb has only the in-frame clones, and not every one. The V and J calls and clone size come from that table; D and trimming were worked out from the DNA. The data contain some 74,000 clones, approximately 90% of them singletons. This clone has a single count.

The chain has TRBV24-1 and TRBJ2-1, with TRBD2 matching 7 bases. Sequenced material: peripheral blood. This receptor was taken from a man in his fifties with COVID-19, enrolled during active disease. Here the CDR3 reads CATSEIAGPVNEQFF. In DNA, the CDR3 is TGTGCCACCAGTGAGATAGCGGGCCCCGTCAATGAGCAGTTCTTC.